Shown below are 2 T cell receptor beta chains from a single sample sequenced in a study of blood T cell repertoires in COVID-19. The repertoire was sequenced with immunoSEQ multiplex PCR; TCRdb's copy has only in-frame clones and lacks some. Of about 200,000 clones listed, 89% were seen once; the top ten hold 7.5% to 10%. Sequencing used PBMCs or T cells enriched from blood (not recorded which). All receptors derive from a woman aged 18 to 35 who had recovered from COVID-19.

V and J are TRBV21-1 and TRBJ2-7; the table calls TRBD1, which could not be checked here. TRBV21-1 is flagged as a pseudogene. The CDR3 runs 15 residues. The CDR3 region has the DNA TGTGCCAGGACTCACACCGGGACAGTCTCCTACGAGCAGTACTTC. Protein product: CARTHTGTVSYEQYF.

The chain joins TRBV7-2 to TRBJ2-1, with 8 bases lining up with TRBD1. This CDR3 is built from 16 residues. Germline CDR1 reads SGHTA; CDR2 reads FQGNSA. J was trimmed by 4 bases and V by 1 base; bases with no gene match: 6. The CDR3 sequence is CASSLVTGVSYNEQFF. CDR3 nucleotide sequence: TGTGCCAGCAGCTTAGTGACAGGGGTCAGTTACAATGAGCAGTTCTTC.